One TCR beta chain is described in this entry. This record comes from a study of shared clonotypes between healthy human individuals. Assay used: immunoSEQ multiplex PCR; TCRdb lists only in-frame clones, some missing. Among about 2.4 million clones listed, more than 90% were seen once. The CDR3 consists of 18 residues. Trimming at V came to 1 base and at J to 0 bases, leaving 4 bases not matched to a gene. CDR1 and CDR2 (germline): LGHNA, YNFKEQ. The chain uses TRBV4-2 and TRBJ2-6; 9 bases are shared with TRBD2. The sample consisted of naive CD4+ T cells sorted from blood. Subset denoted: CD45RA+ positively selected. The TCR comes from a young man in good health. The CDR3 loop is CASSQVLAGPSGANVLTF. The CDR3, as DNA: TGTGCCAGCAGCCAAGTCCTAGCGGGACCCTCTGGGGCCAACGTCCTGACTTTC.